The rows below give T cell receptor beta chains drawn from one sample of a study of T cell clonotyping in hematopoietic cell transplantation. The repertoire was sequenced with immunoSEQ multiplex PCR; TCRdb's copy has only in-frame clones and lacks some. The sample yields around 25,000 clones, almost 96% seen once. The sequencing sample was made of peripheral blood mononuclear cells. Source of these receptors: a man aged 50-59 years in good health. Some clones in this sample may be carry-over from other donors' samples. Each CDR3 is given with its conserved first and last residue. Each record gives: J gene, V gene, D gene, clone size, CDR3 protein, CDR3 DNA. The D gene is left open where the match is weak. Rows give clone size only sometimes, using once, few, many, or a class for an expanded clone.

TRBJ2-2 | TRBV9 | NA | NA | CASSVVGNGELFF | TGTGCCAGCAGCGTAGTGGGGAATGGGGAGCTGTTTTTT
TRBJ1-2 | TRBV15 | TRBD1 | NA | CATSRDPGTARNYGYTF | TGTGCCACCAGCAGAGATCCTGGGACAGCGAGGAACTATGGCTACACCTTC
TRBJ2-3 | TRBV19 | NA | NA | CASSRVWADTQYF | TGTGCCAGTAGCCGTGTTTGGGCGGATACGCAGTATTTT
TRBJ2-7 | TRBV19 | TRBD1 | NA | CASSIDYRTGMGYEQYF | TGTGCCAGTAGTATAGATTACCGGACAGGGATGGGCTACGAGCAGTACTTC
TRBJ1-1 | TRBV7-8 | TRBD1 | NA | CASSRTTGANTEAFF | TGTGCCAGCAGCCGTACAACAGGGGCGAACACTGAAGCTTTCTTT
TRBJ2-2 | TRBV5-1 | NA | NA | CASSLPPTGKATGELFF | TGCGCCAGCAGCTTGCCCCCTACAGGGAAGGCGACCGGGGAGCTGTTTTTT
TRBJ2-2 | TRBV19 | TRBD1 | NA | CASSMIAGGSTGELFF | TGTGCCAGTAGTATGATTGCAGGGGGTAGCACCGGGGAGCTGTTTTTT
TRBJ1-2 | TRBV11-3 | TRBD1 | NA | CASSLDGTGDFDGYGYTF | TGTGCCAGCAGCTTAGATGGGACAGGGGATTTCGATGGCTATGGCTACACCTTC
TRBJ2-5 | TRBV29-1 | TRBD2 | NA | CSVEVPLAGGLETQYF | TGCAGCGTTGAAGTCCCACTAGCGGGGGGGCTGGAGACCCAGTACTTC
TRBJ2-7 | TRBV30 | TRBD1 | NA | CAWSVGTGYEQYF | TGTGCCTGGAGTGTAGGGACAGGGTACGAGCAGTACTTC
TRBJ2-2 | TRBV5-6 | NA | NA | CASSVVVRGAFTGELFF | TGTGCCAGCAGCGTGGTTGTACGTGGGGCTTTCACCGGGGAGCTGTTTTTT
TRBJ1-6 | TRBV19 | TRBD1 | NA | CASSLGQGYNSPLHF | TGTGCCAGTAGTCTCGGACAGGGGTACAATTCACCCCTCCACTTT
TRBJ1-6 | TRBV6-4 | TRBD1 | NA | CASSTGANSPLHF | TGTGCCAGCAGTACAGGGGCCAATTCACCCCTCCACTTT
TRBJ2-5 | TRBV5-6 | TRBD2 | NA | CASTLREGRETQYF | TGTGCCAGCACCCTTCGGGAGGGGCGGGAGACCCAGTACTTC
TRBJ1-2 | TRBV9 | TRBD1 | NA | CASSAYSGTGGYGYTF | TGTGCCAGCAGCGCTTACTCCGGGACAGGAGGCTATGGCTACACCTTC
TRBJ1-1 | TRBV14 | NA | NA | CASSQRKSTEAFF | TGTGCCAGCAGCCAAAGGAAAAGCACTGAAGCTTTCTTT
TRBJ1-5 | TRBV7-6 | TRBD1 | NA | CASSLDRVQPQHF | TGTGCCAGCAGCCTCGACAGGGTCCAGCCCCAGCATTTT
TRBJ1-2 | TRBV19 | NA | NA | CASSSRGRITGYTF | TGTGCCAGTAGTAGCAGGGGTCGGATTACTGGCTACACCTTC
TRBJ1-5 | TRBV2 | TRBD1 | NA | CASTWTGGNQPQHF | TGTGCCAGCACATGGACAGGGGGTAACCAGCCCCAGCATTTT
TRBJ1-2 | TRBV6-6 | NA | few | CASSPHGGGYTF | TGTGCCAGCAGTCCCCACGGGGGTGGCTACACCTTC
TRBJ2-7 | TRBV28 | TRBD2 | NA | CASSFSGGASGEQYF | TGTGCCAGCAGTTTTTCCGGGGGGGCCTCCGGCGAGCAGTACTTC
TRBJ1-1 | TRBV5-1 | TRBD1 | NA | CASSKGGATEAFF | TGCGCCAGCAGCAAAGGGGGCGCAACTGAAGCTTTCTTT
TRBJ1-2 | TRBV6-5 | NA | NA | CASSKPTGAGYGYTF | TGTGCCAGCAGCAAACCGACGGGGGCCGGCTATGGCTACACCTTC
TRBJ2-3 | TRBV5-1 | NA | NA | CASSLVQGSTDTQYF | TGCGCCAGCAGCTTGGTGCAGGGAAGCACAGATACGCAGTATTTT
TRBJ1-1 | TRBV7-2 | NA | NA | CASSRRGNSVINTEAFF | TGTGCCAGCAGCCGCCGCGGTAATAGTGTTATAAACACTGAAGCTTTCTTT
TRBJ1-2 | TRBV5-4 | NA | NA | CASSLTPFYGYTF | TGTGCCAGCAGCTTGACGCCCTTCTATGGCTACACCTTC
TRBJ2-3 | TRBV10-1 | NA | NA | CASSESAVVADTQYF | TGCGCCAGCAGTGAGTCAGCAGTCGTAGCAGATACGCAGTATTTT
TRBJ1-1 | TRBV4-2 | NA | NA | CASSQESYRRDTEAFF | TGTGCCAGCAGCCAAGAGAGTTACAGGAGGGACACTGAAGCTTTCTTT
TRBJ2-3 | TRBV28 | NA | NA | CASSSHAGPTDTQYF | TGTGCCAGCAGTTCCCATGCCGGCCCCACAGATACGCAGTATTTT
TRBJ1-5 | TRBV6-5 | NA | NA | CASSYSRGSNQPQHF | TGTGCCAGCAGTTACTCAAGGGGTAGCAATCAGCCCCAGCATTTT
TRBJ1-1 | TRBV5-1 | NA | NA | CASSFDSNTEAFF | TGCGCCAGCAGCTTCGACAGTAACACTGAAGCTTTCTTT
TRBJ2-5 | TRBV4-1 | TRBD2 | NA | CASSQDRTSGAQETQYF | TGCGCCAGCAGCCAAGATAGGACTAGCGGGGCGCAAGAGACCCAGTACTTC
TRBJ2-7 | TRBV28 | NA | NA | CASSSIPVGEQYF | TGTGCCAGCAGTTCGATCCCCGTAGGGGAGCAGTACTTC
TRBJ1-2 | TRBV19 | NA | once | CASSIVDGQLYGYTF | TGTGCCAGTAGTATAGTGGACGGACAGCTCTATGGCTACACCTTC
TRBJ2-5 | TRBV5-4 | NA | NA | CASSLARTDLTQYF | TGTGCCAGCAGCTTGGCCCGAACGGACTTGACCCAGTACTTC
TRBJ2-1 | TRBV10-3 | NA | NA | CAIRDDGPSSYNEQFF | TGTGCCATCAGAGACGACGGGCCTAGCTCCTACAATGAGCAGTTCTTC
TRBJ2-7 | TRBV30 | NA | NA | CAWSFGQAYEQYF | TGTGCCTGGAGTTTTGGGCAGGCCTACGAGCAGTACTTC
TRBJ2-6 | TRBV6-6 | NA | NA | CASRRDSSGANVLTF | TGTGCCAGCAGAAGAGACAGCTCTGGGGCCAACGTCCTGACTTTC
TRBJ1-2 | TRBV30 | TRBD1 | NA | CAWQTGNDYGYTF | TGTGCCTGGCAGACAGGGAACGACTATGGCTACACCTTC
TRBJ1-1 | TRBV27 | NA | NA | CASSPPGRGTEAFF | TGTGCCAGCAGCCCGCCGGGAAGGGGCACTGAAGCTTTCTTT
TRBJ2-3 | TRBV7-2 | TRBD2 | NA | CASSLGYGGGALTDTQYF | TGTGCCAGCAGCTTAGGGTACGGCGGGGGGGCCCTGACAGATACGCAGTATTTT
TRBJ1-2 | TRBV5-1 | NA | NA | CASSPSRDNYGYTF | TGCGCCAGCAGCCCAAGCAGGGATAACTATGGCTACACCTTC
TRBJ2-2 | TRBV9 | NA | NA | CASSVGVGADTGELFF | TGTGCCAGCAGCGTAGGGGTCGGGGCGGACACCGGGGAGCTGTTTTTT
TRBJ1-6 | TRBV4-1 | TRBD1 | NA | CASSHRTGGRMEPLHF | TGCGCCAGCAGCCACCGCACAGGGGGCAGGATGGAACCCCTCCACTTT
TRBJ1-2 | TRBV30 | NA | once | CAWLRNRVKGYSGYTF | TGTGCCTGGCTCCGTAACAGGGTGAAAGGGTATTCTGGCTACACCTTC
TRBJ2-1 | TRBV7-2 | NA | NA | CASSLAHRGGQFF | TGTGCCAGCAGCTTAGCCCATCGGGGCGGGCAGTTCTTC
TRBJ2-6 | TRBV7-6 | NA | NA | CASSLHVGGANVLTF | TGTGCCAGCAGCTTACATGTTGGCGGGGCCAACGTCCTGACTTTC
TRBJ2-4 | TRBV19 | NA | NA | CASSIGPGEGKNIQYF | TGTGCCAGTAGTATCGGTCCGGGGGAAGGCAAAAACATTCAGTACTTC
TRBJ1-3 | TRBV27 | NA | NA | CASSWPPTEGQGTPISGNTIYF | TGTGCCAGCAGTTGGCCCCCGACAGAAGGTCAGGGGACCCCGATTTCCGGAAACACCATATATTTT
TRBJ1-4 | TRBV5-1 | NA | NA | CASSLGGLGEKLFF | TGCGCCAGCAGCTTGGGGGGGCTCGGGGAAAAACTGTTTTTT
TRBJ2-1 | TRBV5-1 | TRBD2 | NA | CASRPGLAGTNEQFF | TGCGCCAGCAGGCCGGGACTAGCGGGGACCAATGAGCAGTTCTTC
TRBJ2-2 | TRBV2 | TRBD2 | NA | CASLGAGGRTGELFF | TGTGCCAGCTTGGGGGCGGGGGGGCGCACCGGGGAGCTGTTTTTT
TRBJ1-1 | TRBV5-8 | NA | NA | CASRPGQRNTEAFF | TGTGCCAGCAGACCCGGACAGCGAAACACTGAAGCTTTCTTT
TRBJ2-7 | TRBV28 | NA | NA | CASSPLRVDEQYF | TGTGCCAGCAGTCCACTAAGGGTAGACGAGCAGTACTTC
TRBJ1-5 | TRBV11-2 | NA | NA | CASSFSDSNQPQHF | TGTGCCAGCAGCTTTTCCGATAGCAATCAGCCCCAGCATTTT